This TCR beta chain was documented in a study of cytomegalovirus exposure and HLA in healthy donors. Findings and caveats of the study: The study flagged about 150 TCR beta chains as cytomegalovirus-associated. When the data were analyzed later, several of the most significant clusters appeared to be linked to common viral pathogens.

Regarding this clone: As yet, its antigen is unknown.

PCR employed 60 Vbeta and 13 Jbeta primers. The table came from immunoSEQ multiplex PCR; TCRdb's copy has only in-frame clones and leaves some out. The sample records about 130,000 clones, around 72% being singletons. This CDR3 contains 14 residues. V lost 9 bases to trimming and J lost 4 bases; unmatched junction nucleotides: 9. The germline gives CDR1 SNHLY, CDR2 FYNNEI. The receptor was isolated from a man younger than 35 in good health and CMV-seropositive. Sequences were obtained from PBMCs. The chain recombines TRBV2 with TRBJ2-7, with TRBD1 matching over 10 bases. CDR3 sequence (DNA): TGTGCCAGTGGACCAGGACAGGGGGAGTACGAGCAGTACTTC. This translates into CASGPGQGEYEQYF.